This TCR beta chain was retrieved from a study of T cell responses to AZD1222 COVID-19 vaccine. Study background: Recipients boosted at about 4 weeks or about 12 weeks are pooled. Study-wide results and caveats: Most donors were white British, females outnumbered males, and clonal diversity was possibly underestimated. Repertoires were sampled only after the peak T cell response. After two AZD1222 doses, spike-specific TCR breadth and depth rose versus day 0.

Germline V gene lookup returns CDR1 SGHRS and CDR2 YFSETQ. The V end was cut by 1 base, the J end by 1 base, with 7 bases between. This CDR3 is 14 amino acids long. In the case of this clone: No antigen is known for it.

Assay used: immunoSEQ multiplex PCR; TCRdb lists only in-frame clones, some missing. This sample has some 150,000 clones, with 90% to 95% found just once. This rearrangement joins TRBV5-1 to TRBJ2-3; no firm D call. This receptor was obtained from an adult in good health. The source material was peripheral blood, sampled on day 0 of AZD1222 vaccination. The CDR3 sequence is CASSLSPGTDTQYF. In DNA, the CDR3 is TGCGCCAGCAGCTTGTCACCGGGCACAGATACGCAGTATTTT.